This TCR beta chain was sequenced during a study of blood T cell repertoires in COVID-19. Background on the study: Whether acute or convalescent, the COVID-19 samples came from the United States, Italy and Spain. Nucleic acid was either cDNA or gDNA, and it came from T cells, B-cell-depleted T cells, or PBMCs.

CDR1 is KGHSH and CDR2 is LQKENI in the germline V gene. V lost 2 bases, J lost 5 bases, and 4 bases stayed unmatched. The CDR3 loop spans 15 amino acids. Across 24 US areas, participants ranged in age from about 18 to 100 years. Here immunoSEQ multiplex PCR was the method, and the copy in TCRdb shows in-frame clones only, minus some. The table shows about 380,000 clones, with 85% to 90% occurring only once. The sequencing sample was made of PBMCs or T cells enriched from blood (not recorded which). This TCR was sampled from a woman under 30 who had recovered from COVID-19. The chain combines TRBV18 with TRBJ1-4; 8 bases map to TRBD1. CDR3 loop: CASSPGQGANEKLFF. The CDR3 DNA sequence: TGTGCCAGCTCACCAGGGCAGGGGGCGAATGAAAAACTGTTTTTT.